The next 11 T cell receptor beta chains were all read from a single sample in a study of shared clonotypes between healthy human individuals. CD45RO-negative CD8 cells positively selected for CCR7 made up the naive population, which excluded terminally differentiated effector memory CD45RA+ cells. Measured with immunoSEQ multiplex PCR; TCRdb has only the in-frame clones, and not every one. The profile covers approximately 650,000 clones, with nearly 97% appearing a single time and around 0.11% taken by the ten largest. The sequenced material came from naive CD8+ T cells sorted from blood. The source of these receptors is a woman aged 30 to 39 in good health.

V gene TRBV2 combines with J gene TRBJ2-7, with D unclear. Germline CDR1 and CDR2: SNHLY and FYNNEI. The CDR3 covers 12 residues. V was clipped by 5 bases and J by 4 bases, with 9 bases between them. CDR3 coding DNA: TGTGCCAGCAGTAGGCTAGAGTACGAGCAGTACTTC. Amino acid sequence: CASSRLEYEQYF. Based on the CDR3 plus reference TRBV2 and TRBJ2-7, the full variable domain is EPEVTQTPSHQVTQMGQEVILRCVPISNHLYFYWYRQILGQKVEFLVSFYNNEISEKSEIFDDQFSVERPDGSNFTLKIRSTKLEDSAMYFCASSRLEYEQYFGPGTRLTVT.

With regard to this clone: Other nucleotide sequences in the sample specify the same CDR3. V usage is TRBV19 and J usage is TRBJ2-7, with a tentative D call TRBD2 (6 bases). The V gene's germline CDR1 is LNHDA and CDR2 SQIVND (reference sequence). The CDR3 is 14 residues long. The ends were cut back, 9 bases at V and 3 bases at J, with 18 bases in the middle. In DNA, the CDR3 is TGTGCCAGCAGTCCTGGGACTGGGGACTACGAGCAGTACTTC. Translating it yields CASSPGTGDYEQYF.

V usage is TRBV2 and J usage is TRBJ1-2; TRBD1 agrees at 7 bases. The CDR3 has 13 residues. With 10 bases clipped from V and 1 base from J, the junction kept 6 bases outside the gene matches. Germline V lookup: CDR1 SNHLY, CDR2 FYNNEI. CDR3 sequence reads: CAIRDSDNYGYTF. In nucleotides, the CDR3 is TGTGCCATCCGGGACAGTGATAACTATGGCTACACCTTC.

A note on this clone: Other DNA sequences in this sample translate to the same CDR3. The chain links TRBV5-1 to TRBJ1-5; 7 positions match TRBD1. There are 15 residues in the CDR3. CDR1 SGHRS and CDR2 YFSETQ come from the germline V gene. V lost 2 bases, J lost 2 bases, and 4 bases stayed unmatched. The CDR3 DNA reads TGCGCCAGCAGCTTCTCAGGGGGTGGCAATCAGCCCCAGCATTTT. Its protein is CASSFSGGGNQPQHF.

The chain couples TRBV5-1 to TRBJ2-1, with no clear D. Trimming removed 1 base from V and 5 bases from J, with 10 bases in between. The germline gives CDR1 SGHRS, CDR2 YFSETQ. The CDR3 runs to 14 residues. The CDR3: CASSLSGFHNEQFF. CDR3 sequence (DNA): TGCGCCAGCAGCTTGTCCGGCTTTCACAATGAGCAGTTCTTC.

The chain has TRBV28 and TRBJ1-2, with D unresolved. Germline V CDR1 and CDR2: MDHEN, SYDVKM. Between the trimmed V and J ends, which lost 5 bases and 6 bases, there was a span of 22 bases. The CDR3 has 16 amino acids. This chain's CDR3 is CASSTSLATRVDGYTF. In nucleotides, the CDR3 is TGTGCCAGCAGTACCTCCCTAGCAACCCGGGTCGATGGCTACACCTTC.

This chain connects TRBV7-8 to TRBJ2-7; D is ambiguous. The CDR3 has 14 residues. The V gene's germline CDR1 is SGHVS and CDR2 FQNEAQ. The germline V and J ends were trimmed by 1 base and 0 bases, with 7 bases remaining between them. The CDR3 is CASSLVGFSYEQYF. The CDR3 DNA reads TGTGCCAGCAGCTTAGTAGGCTTCTCCTACGAGCAGTACTTC.

This chain connects TRBV29-1 to TRBJ1-1; perhaps TRBD1 as D (5 bases). Trimming shortened V by 5 bases and J by 0 bases, and 10 bases separated the two germline ends. This CDR3 is 13 amino acids long. Germline V gene lookup returns CDR1 SQVTM and CDR2 ANQGSEA. CDR3 protein: CSVYGTVNTEAFF. CDR3 coding DNA: TGCAGCGTTTATGGGACGGTGAACACTGAAGCTTTCTTT.

The gene calls are TRBV29-1 and TRBJ2-7; 8 bases are a match to TRBD2. V shed 1 base and J 4 bases; nucleotides not matched to a gene: 6. Germline-derived CDR1 and CDR2 are SQVTM and ANQGSEA. There are 14 residues in the CDR3. The CDR3 is CSVEGRGRNYEQYF. The CDR3 nucleotides are TGCAGCGTTGAAGGCCGCGGGAGGAATTACGAGCAGTACTTC.

This chain joins TRBV7-9 and TRBJ1-6; no definite D call. The CDR3 totals 12 residues. V lost 6 bases and J 8 bases, leaving 8 bases between the germline ends. Germline CDR1 and CDR2: SEHNR and FQNEAQ (reference sequence). The CDR3 DNA sequence: TGTGCCAGCAGTCGTATGGATTCACCCCTCCACTTT. As protein: CASSRMDSPLHF.

The chain joins TRBV6-5 to TRBJ1-1; D gene ambiguous. The CDR3 consists of 15 residues. Germline CDR1 reads MNHEY; CDR2 reads SVGAGI. V lost 6 bases, J lost 0 bases, and 14 bases lay in between. The CDR3 loop is CASRTIRFLNTEAFF. The CDR3 nucleotides read TGTGCCAGCAGGACCATAAGATTTCTGAACACTGAAGCTTTCTTT.